This is a list of T cell receptor beta chains from one sample in a study of cytomegalovirus exposure and HLA in healthy donors. Repertoires were generated with immunoSEQ multiplex PCR, while TCRdb's copy carries only in-frame clones and drops some. The data hold around 150,000 clones, with 86% observed a single time. The specimen sequenced was PBMCs. These receptors were taken from a woman aged 18-35 years in good health and CMV-seronegative. Both conserved end residues are part of each CDR3. Fields, in order: J gene, clone size, V gene, D gene, CDR3 DNA, CDR3 protein. D genes are given only for firm matches. Rows may omit the clone size; those that give it use once, few, many or a size class.

>TRBJ2-3|once|TRBV6-5|TRBD2
TGTGCCAGCACCAATCTAGCGGAAAGCACAGATACGCAGTATTTT
CASTNLAESTDTQYF
>TRBJ2-3|once|TRBV25-1|TRBD1
TGTGCCAGCAGTGACCCCACGACAGGGGTGCGCACAGATACGCAGTATTTT
CASSDPTTGVRTDTQYF
>TRBJ2-3|-|TRBV18|-
TGTGCCAGCTCACCACGGCGGGTTGGGACAGATACGCAGTATTTT
CASSPRRVGTDTQYF
>TRBJ2-7|-|TRBV5-1|-
TGCGCCAGCAGCTCTGACAGGAGCTCCTACGAGCAGTACTTC
CASSSDRSSYEQYF
>TRBJ1-5|few|TRBV5-5|TRBD1
TGTGCCAGCAGCCAGACAGGGTATCAGCCCCAGCATTTT
CASSQTGYQPQHF
>TRBJ1-1|-|TRBV6-1|-
TGTGCCAGCAGCCCGGGGACATCCCACACTGAAGCTTTCTTT
CASSPGTSHTEAFF
>TRBJ2-1|-|TRBV6-4|TRBD2
TGTGCCAGCACCAAGACTAGCGGGGGCGGACGGGAGCAGTTCTTC
CASTKTSGGGREQFF
>TRBJ2-1|-|TRBV6-1|-
TGTGCCAGCAGTGAACCTTACCGAACGGGTGAGCAGTTCTTC
CASSEPYRTGEQFF
>TRBJ1-5|-|TRBV19|-
TGTGCCAGTAGTATAGCGAGTCGTAGCAATCAGCCCCAGCATTTT
CASSIASRSNQPQHF
>TRBJ2-7|-|TRBV6-5|TRBD2
TGTGCCAGCAGTTACAGTAGCGGGAGCCACTCCTACGAGCAGTACTTC
CASSYSSGSHSYEQYF
>TRBJ2-5|-|TRBV5-8|-
TGTGCCAGCAGCCTCGACGGACACCGCCAAGAGACCCAGTACTTC
CASSLDGHRQETQYF
>TRBJ2-2|-|TRBV27|TRBD2
TGTGCCAGCAGTTTAAAAAGCGGGGGAGGGGCGGGGGAGCTGTTTTTT
CASSLKSGGGAGELFF
>TRBJ1-3|-|TRBV9|-
TGTGCCAGCAGCGTAGGGAGAATAGGGGGCTCTGGAAACACCATATATTTT
CASSVGRIGGSGNTIYF
>TRBJ2-5|-|TRBV18|TRBD2
TGTGCCAGCTCCCCAAAGGTACTAGCGGGAGCATGGGAGACCCAGTACTTC
CASSPKVLAGAWETQYF
>TRBJ2-1|-|TRBV29-1|-
TGCAGCTCCCCTAGGTCCGAGGGAGATTCCAATGAGCAGTTCTTC
CSSPRSEGDSNEQFF
>TRBJ2-2|-|TRBV10-3|-
TGTGCCACCGCAGGAGGGGGGGGCGACACCGGGGAGCTGTTTTTT
CATAGGGGDTGELFF
>TRBJ2-5|-|TRBV7-2|-
TGTGCCAGCAGCTCTGGACAGCTTGCGGAGACCCAGTACTTC
CASSSGQLAETQYF
>TRBJ1-1|-|TRBV6-6|-
TGTGCCAGCAGTTATGGCCGTCTAGGAGGGACGATTGAAGCTTTCTTT
CASSYGRLGGTIEAFF
>TRBJ1-1|few|TRBV4-1|-
TGCGCCAGCAGCCAAGATCATGGTAGCACTGAAGCTTTCTTT
CASSQDHGSTEAFF
>TRBJ2-1|-|TRBV30|TRBD2
TGTGCCTGGACCTTGGGTAGCGGGGGGGCGCAGTTCTTC
CAWTLGSGGAQFF
>TRBJ1-2|-|TRBV6-1|-
TGTGCCAGCAGTGAAGATGGGGCGCCCCGGGTTGGCTACACCTTC
CASSEDGAPRVGYTF
>TRBJ2-5|-|TRBV7-9|-
TGTGCCAGCAGCTCCAGGGACACAGAGACCCAGTACTTC
CASSSRDTETQYF
>TRBJ2-5|few|TRBV6-5|-
TGTGCCAGCAGGAGGGAGTACCAAGAGACCCAGTACTTC
CASRREYQETQYF
>TRBJ2-3|-|TRBV30|-
TGTGCCTGGAGTAGGGGGTTCGGCCCTGGTAGCACAGATACGCAGTATTTT
CAWSRGFGPGSTDTQYF
>TRBJ1-1|-|TRBV30|-
TGTGCCTGGAGTGACAGCCTTGAAGCTTTCTTT
CAWSDSLEAFF
>TRBJ1-2|-|TRBV19|-
TGTGCCAGTCGCACGGGACTAAACTATGGCTACACCTTC
CASRTGLNYGYTF
>TRBJ2-7|-|TRBV19|TRBD1
TGTGCAACGAGGGGGCCGTTTTCCTACGAGCAGTACTTC
CATRGPFSYEQYF
>TRBJ1-1|few|TRBV2|-
TGTGCCAGCAGATTGCAGGTTGAAGCTTTCTTT
CASRLQVEAFF
>TRBJ2-3|-|TRBV5-1|TRBD2
TGCGCCAGCAGCCCCGGGACTACGACAGATACGCAGTATTTT
CASSPGTTTDTQYF
>TRBJ1-1|-|TRBV7-9|TRBD1
TGTGCCAGCAGCCTAGACAGGGACACTGAAGCTTTCTTT
CASSLDRDTEAFF
>TRBJ2-1|-|TRBV7-9|TRBD1
TGTGCCAGCAGGCCCCCGAGTAAGACAGGGCCTTCCTACAATGAGCAGTTCTTC
CASRPPSKTGPSYNEQFF
>TRBJ1-6|-|TRBV28|-
TGTGCCAGCACCTTCTGGGGGCAGACGATTTCACCCCTCCACTTT
CASTFWGQTISPLHF
>TRBJ1-1|-|TRBV6-5|-
TGTGCCAGCAGTTACTATCTCGGCAGGGATTACACTGAAGCTTTCTTT
CASSYYLGRDYTEAFF
>TRBJ2-3|-|TRBV7-9|TRBD2
TGTGCCAGCAGCTCTCGCGGGGGGCGGGAAGATACGCAGTATTTT
CASSSRGGREDTQYF
>TRBJ1-4|-|TRBV2|TRBD1
TGTGCCAGCAGGCGGACAGGGATGAGGAAACTGTTTTTT
CASRRTGMRKLFF
>TRBJ1-5|-|TRBV5-8|-
TGTGCCAGCAGCTGGGGCCACAATCAGCCCCAGCATTTT
CASSWGHNQPQHF
>TRBJ2-1|-|TRBV14|-
TGTGCCAGCAGCCAAGGTTATAGTCACAATGAGCAGTTCTTC
CASSQGYSHNEQFF
>TRBJ1-2|-|TRBV6-5|TRBD1
TGTGCCAGCAGTGACGGAACAGGGGACTATGGCTACACCTTC
CASSDGTGDYGYTF
>TRBJ2-1|-|TRBV9|-
TGTGCCAGCAGCCACAACTACAATGAGCAGTTCTTC
CASSHNYNEQFF
>TRBJ1-2|-|TRBV10-3|-
TGTGCCATCAGTGAGCGGGAGTCCAACTATGGCTACACCTTC
CAISERESNYGYTF
>TRBJ2-1|-|TRBV5-8|-
TGTGCCAGCAGCTTGGCTTTCCTAGTCTCCTACAATGAGCAGTTCTTC
CASSLAFLVSYNEQFF
>TRBJ2-4|-|TRBV5-3|-
TGTGCCTCCCCAGGGGCCAAAAACATTCAGTACTTC
CASPGAKNIQYF
>TRBJ2-7|-|TRBV30|TRBD1
TGTGCCTGGAGTGTAGGGACAGGGATTTACGAGCAGTACTTC
CAWSVGTGIYEQYF
>TRBJ1-2|-|TRBV6-5|TRBD1
TGTGCCAGCAGTTCCCCGGGACAGAACTATGGCTACACCTTC
CASSSPGQNYGYTF
>TRBJ1-2|-|TRBV4-2|-
TGTGCCAGCAGCCAAGTGGAGGGCGCGGACTATGGCTACACCTTC
CASSQVEGADYGYTF
>TRBJ2-7|once|TRBV18|-
TGTGCCAGCTCACCCGGACAGAGCTACGAGCAGTACTTC
CASSPGQSYEQYF